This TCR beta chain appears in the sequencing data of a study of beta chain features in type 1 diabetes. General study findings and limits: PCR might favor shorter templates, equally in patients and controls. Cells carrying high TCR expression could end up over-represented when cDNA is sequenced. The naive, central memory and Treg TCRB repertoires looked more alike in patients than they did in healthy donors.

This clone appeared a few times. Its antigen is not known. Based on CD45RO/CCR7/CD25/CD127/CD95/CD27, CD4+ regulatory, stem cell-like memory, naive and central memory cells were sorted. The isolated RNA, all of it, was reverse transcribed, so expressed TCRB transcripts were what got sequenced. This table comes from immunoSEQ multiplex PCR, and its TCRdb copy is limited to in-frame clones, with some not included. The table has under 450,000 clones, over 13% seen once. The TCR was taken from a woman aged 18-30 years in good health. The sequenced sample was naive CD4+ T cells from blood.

In DNA, the CDR3 is TGTGCCAGCTCATCGGGACAGGGGGGAGAGACCCAGTACTTC. Its translation is CASSSGQGGETQYF. V and J are TRBV18 and TRBJ2-5; 11 nucleotides agree with TRBD1. CDR1 is KGHSH, CDR2 LQKENI, per germline. V dropped 5 bases and J dropped 4; count of bases not matched to a gene: 3. CDR3 size: 14 residues.